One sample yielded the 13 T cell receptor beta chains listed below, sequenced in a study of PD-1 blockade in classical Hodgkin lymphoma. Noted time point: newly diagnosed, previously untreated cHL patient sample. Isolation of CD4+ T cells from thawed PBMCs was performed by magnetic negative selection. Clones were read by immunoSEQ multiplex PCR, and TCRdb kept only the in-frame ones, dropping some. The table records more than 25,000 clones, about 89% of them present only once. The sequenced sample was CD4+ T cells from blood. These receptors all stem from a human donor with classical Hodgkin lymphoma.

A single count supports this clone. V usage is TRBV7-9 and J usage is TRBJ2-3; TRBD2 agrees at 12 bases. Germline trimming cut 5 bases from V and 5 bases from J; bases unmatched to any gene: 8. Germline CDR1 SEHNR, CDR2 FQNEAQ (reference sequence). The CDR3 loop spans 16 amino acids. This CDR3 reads CASSLVLAGGIDTQYF. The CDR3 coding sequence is TGTGCCAGCAGCCTTGTACTAGCGGGAGGAATAGATACGCAGTATTTT.

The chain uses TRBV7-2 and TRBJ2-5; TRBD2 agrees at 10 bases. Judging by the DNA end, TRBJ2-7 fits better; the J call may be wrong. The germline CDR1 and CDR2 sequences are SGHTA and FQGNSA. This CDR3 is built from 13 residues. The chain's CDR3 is CASRPSGSGEQYF. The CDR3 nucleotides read TGTGCCAGCAGACCTAGCGGGAGCGGCGAGCAGTACTTC.

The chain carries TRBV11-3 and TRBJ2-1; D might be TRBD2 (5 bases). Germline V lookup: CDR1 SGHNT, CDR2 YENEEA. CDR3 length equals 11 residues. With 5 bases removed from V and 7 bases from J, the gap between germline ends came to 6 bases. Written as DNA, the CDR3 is TGTGCCAGCAGCCGGGGAAATGAGCAGTTCTTC. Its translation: CASSRGNEQFF.

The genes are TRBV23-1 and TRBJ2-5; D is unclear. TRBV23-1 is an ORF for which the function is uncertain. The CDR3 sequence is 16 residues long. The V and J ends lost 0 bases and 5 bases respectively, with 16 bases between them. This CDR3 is CASSQSETAKAETQYF. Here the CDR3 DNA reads TGCGCCAGCAGTCAATCTGAGACCGCCAAGGCCGAGACCCAGTACTTC.

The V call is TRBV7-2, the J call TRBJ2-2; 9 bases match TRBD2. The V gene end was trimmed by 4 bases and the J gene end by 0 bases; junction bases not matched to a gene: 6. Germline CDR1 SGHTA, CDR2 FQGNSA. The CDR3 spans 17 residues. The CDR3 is CASSSPLAGPNTGELFF. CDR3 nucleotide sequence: TGTGCCAGCAGCTCGCCCCTAGCGGGACCGAACACCGGGGAGCTGTTTTTT.

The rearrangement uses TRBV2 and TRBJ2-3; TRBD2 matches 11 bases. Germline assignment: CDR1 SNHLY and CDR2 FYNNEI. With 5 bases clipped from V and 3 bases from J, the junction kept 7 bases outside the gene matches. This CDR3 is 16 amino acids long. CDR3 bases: TGTGCCAGCAGTAGCACTAGCGGGAGAGGAACAGATACGCAGTATTTT. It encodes CASSSTSGRGTDTQYF.

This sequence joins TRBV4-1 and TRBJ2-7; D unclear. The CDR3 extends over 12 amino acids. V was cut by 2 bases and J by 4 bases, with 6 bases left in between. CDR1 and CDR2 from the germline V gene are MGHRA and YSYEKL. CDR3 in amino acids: CASSQPPYEQYF. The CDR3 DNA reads TGCGCCAGCAGCCAACCGCCTTACGAGCAGTACTTC.

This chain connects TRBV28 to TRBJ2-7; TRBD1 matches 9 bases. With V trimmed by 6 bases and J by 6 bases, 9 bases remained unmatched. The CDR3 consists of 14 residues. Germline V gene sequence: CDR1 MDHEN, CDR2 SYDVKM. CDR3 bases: TGTGCCAGCAGCCGGGACAGGGAATCGGGCGAGCAGTACTTC. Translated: CASSRDRESGEQYF.

The CDR3 nucleotides are TGCGCCAGCAGTTGGGGGGCCACCGGGGAGCTGTTTTTT. Encoded protein: CASSWGATGELFF. The V and J genes are TRBV5-1 and TRBJ2-2, with D tentatively TRBD1 or TRBD2 (6 bases each). The germline gives CDR1 SGHRS, CDR2 YFSETQ. The V end lost 5 bases, the J end lost 4 bases, and 9 bases lay between the germline ends. The CDR3 covers 13 residues. The full variable domain, completed using reference TRBV5-1 and TRBJ2-2, is KAGVTQTPRYLIKTRGQQVTLSCSPISGHRSVSWYQQTPGQGLQFLFEYFSETQRNKGNFPGRFSGRQFSNSRSEMNVSTLELGDSALYLCASSWGATGELFFGEGSRLTVL.

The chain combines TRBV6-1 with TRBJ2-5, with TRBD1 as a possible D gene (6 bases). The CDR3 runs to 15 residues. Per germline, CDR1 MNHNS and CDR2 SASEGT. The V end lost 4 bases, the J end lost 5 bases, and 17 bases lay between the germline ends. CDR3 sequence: CASSGYRVEKETQYF. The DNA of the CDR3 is TGTGCCAGCAGTGGATACAGGGTCGAAAAGGAGACCCAGTACTTC.

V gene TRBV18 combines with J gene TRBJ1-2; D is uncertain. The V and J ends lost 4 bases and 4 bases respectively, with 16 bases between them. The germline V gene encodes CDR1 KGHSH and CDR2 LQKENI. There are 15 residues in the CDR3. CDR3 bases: TGTGCCAGCTCACTACGGGCTCGACGGGGCTATGGCTACACCTTC. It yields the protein CASSLRARRGYGYTF.

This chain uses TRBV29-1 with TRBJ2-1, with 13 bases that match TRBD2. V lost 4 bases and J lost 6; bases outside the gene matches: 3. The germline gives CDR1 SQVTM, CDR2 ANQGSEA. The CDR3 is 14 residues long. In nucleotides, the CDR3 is TGCAGCGTTGGGACTAGCGGGAGTAGCAATGAGCAGTTCTTC. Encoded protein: CSVGTSGSSNEQFF.

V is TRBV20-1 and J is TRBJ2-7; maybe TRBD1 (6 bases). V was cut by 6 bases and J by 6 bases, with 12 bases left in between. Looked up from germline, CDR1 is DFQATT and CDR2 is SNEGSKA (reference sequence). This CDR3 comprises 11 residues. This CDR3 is CSAAQGSEQYF. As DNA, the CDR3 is TGCAGTGCAGCACAGGGATCCGAGCAGTACTTC.